A selection of T cell receptor beta chains follows, all from one sample in a study of post-analysis software for immune sequencing data. TCRdb passed the PCR reads through MiXCR, listing each CDR3 protein once. The sample holds about 430,000 distinct CDR3 sequences, approximately 42% seen once. The sequenced sample was blood. These receptor sequences come from a girl aged 2 to 9 with multiple sclerosis. The CDR3 runs from the conserved cysteine through the conserved F or W. D genes are given only for firm matches. A row's size may be missing; if present it is once, few, many or a size class.

CDR3nt,CDR3aa,d_gene,j_gene,abundance,v_gene
TGCAGTGCTCGAGAAAAGACGGACACCCGCACTGAAGCTTTCTTT,CSAREKTDTRTEAFF,-,TRBJ1-1,-,TRBV20-1
TGTGCCAGCAGGTCCCTAGCGGGATGGATATCCCCGTCCTACGAGCAGTACTTC,CASRSLAGWISPSYEQYF,TRBD2,TRBJ2-7,few,TRBV6-2/TRBV6-3
TGCGCCAGCCGCCAATCGGGCGCAACTTACGAGCAGTACTTC,CASRQSGATYEQYF,-,TRBJ2-7,-,TRBV10-2
TGTGCCAGCAGGTCCCGTGCGGCCTCCTACAATGAGCAGTTCTTC,CASRSRAASYNEQFF,-,TRBJ2-1,-,TRBV6-5
TGCAGCGTTGTCCGGGCCTTGAACACTGAAGCTTTCTTT,CSVVRALNTEAFF,-,TRBJ1-1,few,TRBV29-1
TGTGCCAGCAGCGTAAACTCTCCAGGGGGCGTGCAGTTCTTC,CASSVNSPGGVQFF,TRBD1,TRBJ2-1,few,TRBV9
TGTGCCAGCAGTTTTAGCCAGGGAGGTAACTATGGCTACACCTTC,CASSFSQGGNYGYTF,-,TRBJ1-2,-,TRBV12-3/TRBV12-4
TGTGCCATCAGTTTTGGACTACAGGGGGCTATCACAGATACGCAGTATTTT,CAISFGLQGAITDTQYF,TRBD1,TRBJ2-3,-,TRBV10-3
TGTGCCAGCAGCCTACAGGGGAGTGGGCAGTTCTTC,CASSLQGSGQFF,TRBD1,TRBJ2-1,few,TRBV12-3/TRBV12-4
TGCAGCGCAACAGGACAGGACGACAATAACTATGGCTACACCTTC,CSATGQDDNNYGYTF,TRBD1,TRBJ1-2,few,TRBV29-1
TGCGCCAGCAGCCAAGATGACGGACCCTACGAGCAGTACTTC,CASSQDDGPYEQYF,-,TRBJ2-7,-,TRBV4-1
TGCGCCAGCAGCCAAGATCGTAGGACAGGGGTTAACTATGGCTACACCTTC,CASSQDRRTGVNYGYTF,TRBD1,TRBJ1-2,few,TRBV4-1
TGCGCCAGCAGCTACAGGGGGCGCACGACTGAAGCTTTCTTT,CASSYRGRTTEAFF,TRBD1,TRBJ1-1,-,TRBV5-1
TGCGCCACCGGGGAAAGGGAAGATACTTCTGGGGCCAACGTCCTGACTTTC,CATGEREDTSGANVLTF,-,TRBJ2-6,-,TRBV5-1
TGTGCCAGCAGCCAAGGGGCGGCTGGGAGCTCCTACGAGCAGTACTTC,CASSQGAAGSSYEQYF,-,TRBJ2-7,-,TRBV4-2
TGTGCCAGCAGCTTCTACAGGGGGCGGACAGATACGCAGTATTTT,CASSFYRGRTDTQYF,TRBD1,TRBJ2-3,-,TRBV7-9
TGTGCCAGCAGTTTAGGGCTGGGTGAGCAGTTCTTC,CASSLGLGEQFF,-,TRBJ2-1,-,TRBV28
TGTGCCAGCAGTTTAGGGCCAGTGGGCTATGGCTACACCTTC,CASSLGPVGYGYTF,-,TRBJ1-2,few,TRBV27
TGTGCCAGCAGCTTAGTTTTGGAGGGAGAGACCCAGTACTTC,CASSLVLEGETQYF,-,TRBJ2-5,-,TRBV11-3
TGTGCCAGCAGCTTGGCGGGGGGTCCCAATCAGCCCCAGCATTTT,CASSLAGGPNQPQHF,-,TRBJ1-5,few,TRBV5-5
TGCAGTGCTAGTTCGTTGATAGGGAATCAGCCCCAGCATTTT,CSASSLIGNQPQHF,-,TRBJ1-5,-,TRBV20-1
TGCAGCGTTTTGGGGACTAGCGGGAGTATGAATGAGCAGTTCTTC,CSVLGTSGSMNEQFF,TRBD2,TRBJ2-1,-,TRBV29-1
TGTGCCAGCAGCTTAGTTTTACTGGTAGGCGCGGAGCAGTTCTTC,CASSLVLLVGAEQFF,-,TRBJ2-1,-,TRBV7-8
TGTGCCAGCAGCCCGGGGGACACTTACCCTGCTTGTAGCTACGAGCAGTACTTC,CASSPGDTYPACSYEQYF,-,TRBJ2-7,few,TRBV13
TGCAGCGCTTTGATGGGGTTTGAAGCTTTCTTT,CSALMGFEAFF,-,TRBJ1-1,few,TRBV29-1
TGTGCCAGCAGCACTCGTAATAGCGGGAGGTACAATGAGCAGTTCTTC,CASSTRNSGRYNEQFF,TRBD2,TRBJ2-1,-,TRBV7-2
TGTGCCAGCAGCATGGGCCGGAACTATGGCTACACCTTC,CASSMGRNYGYTF,-,TRBJ1-2,few,TRBV7-9
TGTGCCAGCAGCTTAGCAACAGCGATTACCTACGAGCAGTACTTC,CASSLATAITYEQYF,-,TRBJ2-7,-,TRBV7-2
TGTGCCAGCAGCCCCGGGACACATAACGTCCTGACTTTC,CASSPGTHNVLTF,-,TRBJ2-6,-,TRBV7-2
TGTGCCAGCAGTTTAACCGTGGACGTCGGGGGAGGAGTGTCCTACGAGCAGTACTTC,CASSLTVDVGGGVSYEQYF,-,TRBJ2-7,-,TRBV28
TGTGCCAGCAGTTTAAACCCGACAGGGGACTATGGCTACACCTTC,CASSLNPTGDYGYTF,TRBD1,TRBJ1-2,-,TRBV12-3/TRBV12-4
TGCAGTGCTAGAATTAAGGGGCAGAGAAACTATGGCTACACCTTC,CSARIKGQRNYGYTF,-,TRBJ1-2,-,TRBV20-1
TGTGCCAGCAGCCAGGCACAGGGGGGCGACCTCACAGCTTTCTTT,CASSQAQGGDLTAFF,TRBD1,TRBJ1-1,-,TRBV4-2
TGTGCCACCAGTGATTTGAAATTGGGAGTGTGCAGAAGCTCCTATAATTCACCCCTCCACTTT,CATSDLKLGVCRSSYNSPLHF,-,TRBJ1-6,-,TRBV24-1
TGTGCCAGCAGCGTACCAGCGGGGGGGTCTAGCACAGATACGCAGTATTTT,CASSVPAGGSSTDTQYF,TRBD2,TRBJ2-3,-,TRBV9
TGTGCCAGCAGCTGGGGACAGGACAGCTATGGCTACACCTTC,CASSWGQDSYGYTF,TRBD1,TRBJ1-2,-,TRBV7-8
TGCGCCAGCAGCTTGGGGCGGTCGGCGGATGAGCAGTTCTTC,CASSLGRSADEQFF,-,TRBJ2-1,-,TRBV5-1
TGCGCCAGCAGCCCCTCGACAGGGGACTCCTACAATGAGCAGTTCTTC,CASSPSTGDSYNEQFF,TRBD1,TRBJ2-1,few,TRBV5-1
TGCAGTGCTAGCTCCGGGACAGGGGGCTCGAATAGCAATCAGCCCCAGCATTTT,CSASSGTGGSNSNQPQHF,TRBD1,TRBJ1-5,many,TRBV20-1
TGTGCCAGCAGCTTGGTGACTAGCGGGAGGGCTGCAGATACGCAGTATTTT,CASSLVTSGRAADTQYF,TRBD2,TRBJ2-3,-,TRBV7-6
TGTGCCAGCAGCTTCCCGGGACTAGCGGTCTACAATGAGCAGTTCTTC,CASSFPGLAVYNEQFF,TRBD2,TRBJ2-1,-,TRBV7-2
TGTGCCACCAGCAGAGTTCGCCAGAACAATGGCTACACCTTC,CATSRVRQNNGYTF,-,TRBJ1-2,-,TRBV15
TGCAGCGGGCTCAGGGGGCTGCGGGAGACCCAGTACTTC,CSGLRGLRETQYF,TRBD1,TRBJ2-5,many,TRBV29-1
TGTGCCAGCAGCCAAGGGGAGAATCTAGGACTGTTTTTT,CASSQGENLGLFF,-,TRBJ1-4,-,TRBV14
TGTGCCAGCAGTGGGGGCTACCGGGACAGGGGGCATGGCTACACCTTC,CASSGGYRDRGHGYTF,TRBD1,TRBJ1-2,-,TRBV25-1
TGTGCCAGCAATGGCGAGGACACGCTCCAAGAGACCCAGTACTTC,CASNGEDTLQETQYF,-,TRBJ2-5,-,TRBV6-1
TGTGCCAGCAGCCTCCGGGACAGTGGCTTGGAGACCCAGTACTTC,CASSLRDSGLETQYF,TRBD1,TRBJ2-5,few,TRBV6-5
TGTGCCAGCAGGGGAGACAGCCGTATACGCAATGAGCAGTTCTTC,CASRGDSRIRNEQFF,-,TRBJ2-1,-,TRBV12-3/TRBV12-4
TGTGCCAGCAGCTCCCTTCCACCTGGGACTAGCGGGAGACCTACCTACGAGCAGTACTTC,CASSSLPPGTSGRPTYEQYF,TRBD2,TRBJ2-7,-,TRBV7-3
TGTGCCAGCAGTTTACAGGGGGTCACCTACGAGCAGTACTTC,CASSLQGVTYEQYF,TRBD1,TRBJ2-7,-,TRBV12-3/TRBV12-4
TGCAGCGTCCGGAGGGGTGCGGCAGGCAAAACCCAGTACTTC,CSVRRGAAGKTQYF,-,TRBJ2-5,many,TRBV29-1
TGTGCCAGCAACTTGATGACTAGCGGGAGAAATGAGCAGTTCTTC,CASNLMTSGRNEQFF,TRBD2,TRBJ2-1,few,TRBV5-6